The 27 T cell receptor beta chains presented below share a single source sample, sequenced in a study of control samples from healthy donors and cancer patients. Profiling relied on immunoSEQ multiplex PCR, and the TCRdb table lists in-frame clones only, not all of them. The sample holds 200,000 or so clones, about 93% seen once. Sequences were obtained from blood. The receptors here all came from a middle-aged man in good health.

The genes are TRBV28 and TRBJ2-7; D possibly corresponds to TRBD1 (5 bases). This CDR3 is 14 amino acids long. V lost 7 bases to trimming and J lost 0 bases, with 13 bases between them. From germline, CDR1 is MDHEN and CDR2 SYDVKM. This chain's CDR3 is CASNVGAGSYEQYF. CDR3 nucleotide sequence: TGTGCCAGCAACGTAGGGGCAGGCTCCTACGAGCAGTACTTC. Full variable domain (remainder filled in from reference TRBV28 and TRBJ2-7): DVKVTQSSRYLVKRTGEKVFLECVQDMDHENMFWYRQDPGLGLRLIYFSYDVKMKEKGDIPEGYSVSREKKERFSLILESASTNQTSMYLCASNVGAGSYEQYFGPGTRLTVT.

The chain links TRBV19 to TRBJ1-5, with D possibly TRBD1 on 5 matching bases. Germline CDR1 is LNHDA and CDR2 is SQIVND (reference sequence). The CDR3 is 15 amino acids. Deletions cut 7 bases from V and 0 bases from J, with 13 bases between. Here the CDR3 reads CASIWAGNSNQPQHF. As DNA, the CDR3 is TGTGCCAGTATTTGGGCAGGGAATAGCAATCAGCCCCAGCATTTT. The whole variable domain, remainder taken from reference TRBV19 and TRBJ1-5, is DGGITQSPKYLFRKEGQNVTLSCEQNLNHDAMYWYRQDPGQGLRLIYYSQIVNDFQKGDIAEGYSVSREKKESFPLTVTSAQKNPTAFYLCASIWAGNSNQPQHFGDGTRLSIL.

V and J are TRBV7-2 and TRBJ1-1; the match to TRBD1 covers 7 bases. The CDR3 is made up of 14 amino acids. Losses at the gene ends were 5 bases for V and 4 bases for J; bases not matched to a gene: 7. The germline V gene encodes CDR1 SGHTA and CDR2 FQGNSA. The CDR3 DNA reads as TGTGCCAGCAGCCTGAACAGGGGTTCCACTGAAGCTTTCTTT. Translated: CASSLNRGSTEAFF.

V is TRBV7-2 and J is TRBJ2-7, with D perhaps TRBD1 (6 bases). The CDR3 runs to 15 residues. Germline assignment: CDR1 SGHTA and CDR2 FQGNSA. V dropped 5 bases and J dropped 0 bases, with 14 bases sitting between them. In nucleotides, the CDR3 is TGTGCCAGCAGCGAAGCGGCGACAGGCTCCTACGAGCAGTACTTC. As protein: CASSEAATGSYEQYF.

This chain connects TRBV24-1 to TRBJ2-2; D might be TRBD1 (6 bases). This CDR3 spans 13 amino acids. Germline V gene lookup returns CDR1 KGHDR and CDR2 SFDVKD. With 11 bases removed from V and 4 bases from J, the gap between germline ends came to 13 bases. CDR3 bases: TGTGCCATTAGAGACAGGTCCACCGGGGAGCTGTTTTTT. Amino acids: CAIRDRSTGELFF.

This sequence joins TRBV12-5 and TRBJ1-6, with D unclear. Trimming removed 6 bases at V and 1 base at J, with 16 bases between. The CDR3 spans 17 residues. Germline V CDR1 and CDR2: LGHNT, FRNRAP. The CDR3: CASGPAGQESYNSPLHF. The CDR3 bases are TGTGCTAGTGGCCCGGCGGGTCAGGAGTCCTATAATTCACCCCTCCACTTT.

The chain uses TRBV5-4 and TRBJ2-5; 9 bases are a match to TRBD2. The CDR3 loop spans 14 amino acids. V lost 3 bases to trimming and J lost 2 bases; unmatched junction nucleotides: 2. Looked up from germline, CDR1 is SGHNT and CDR2 is YYREEE (reference sequence). Written as DNA, the CDR3 is TGTGCCAGCAGCTCGGGACTAGCTCAAGAGACCCAGTACTTC. It is translated as CASSSGLAQETQYF.

The chain joins TRBV18 to TRBJ2-5, with a possible D match to TRBD1 (7 bases). V gave up 2 bases and J gave up 1 base, with 23 bases separating them. In germline, CDR1 is KGHSH, CDR2 LQKENI. The CDR3 runs 19 residues. The CDR3 DNA reads as TGTGCCAGCTCACCAGGGGGGAGAGGGGGCGCTAATCCCCAAGAGACCCAGTACTTC. Its translation is CASSPGGRGGANPQETQYF.

The rearrangement uses TRBV9 and TRBJ2-7; 7 positions match TRBD1. V lost 4 bases, J lost 8 bases, and 9 bases stayed unmatched. The CDR3 loop spans 13 amino acids. Germline assignment: CDR1 SGDLS and CDR2 YYNGEE. This chain's CDR3 is CASSSWDSPKQYF. CDR3 DNA: TGTGCCAGCAGCTCCTGGGACAGCCCCAAGCAGTACTTC.

The chain is built from TRBV18 and TRBJ1-5; 7 bases align to TRBD1. There are 14 residues in the CDR3. Looked up from germline, CDR1 is KGHSH and CDR2 is LQKENI. V was clipped by 6 bases and J by 7 bases; unmatched bases: 9. CDR3 residues: CASSAGTDGQPQHF. CDR3 coding DNA: TGTGCCAGCTCGGCCGGGACAGATGGCCAGCCCCAGCATTTT.

This clone has just one count. V is TRBV7-2 and J is TRBJ1-1; 9 nucleotides line up with TRBD1. After removal of 5 bases from V and 5 bases from J, the junction contained 9 bases not matched to a gene. The CDR3 consists of 15 residues. In germline, CDR1 is SGHTA, CDR2 FQGNSA. The CDR3, as DNA: TGTGCCAGCAGCGCAAGCCGGGACAGGGAAACTGAAGCTTTCTTT. Translating gives CASSASRDRETEAFF.

This clone was observed once. The rearrangement links TRBV6-6 to TRBJ2-5; D not certain. Germline assignment: CDR1 MNHNY and CDR2 SVGAGI (reference sequence). V was clipped by 8 bases and J by 3 bases, with 10 bases between them. The CDR3 is 12 residues long. CDR3 in DNA: TGTGCCAGCGGGCAGGTCGAAGAGACCCAGTACTTC. It codes for CASGQVEETQYF.

The CDR3 DNA reads as TGTGCCAGCAGCCAAGGGACGGGAGAGACCCAGTACTTC. Translation: CASSQGTGETQYF. The V call is TRBV7-9, the J call TRBJ2-5; TRBD1 or TRBD2 may be the D gene (5 bases each). V lost 5 bases and J 4 bases, leaving 11 bases between the germline ends. The CDR3 has 13 amino acids. Germline V gene lookup returns CDR1 SEHNR and CDR2 FQNEAQ (reference sequence). Together with reference TRBV7-9 and TRBJ2-5, the CDR3 gives the full variable domain: DTGVSQNPRHKITKRGQNVTFRCDPISEHNRLYWYRQTLGQGPEFLTYFQNEAQLEKSRLLSDRFSAERPKGSFSTLEIQRTEQGDSAMYLCASSQGTGETQYFGPGTRLLVL.

The chain couples TRBV7-2 to TRBJ2-7, with 7 bases matching TRBD2. This CDR3 contains 13 residues. V shed 5 bases, J shed 3 bases, and the junction held 4 bases outside the gene matches. Germline CDR1 SGHTA, CDR2 FQGNSA. In nucleotides, the CDR3 is TGTGCCAGCAGCCAGAGCGGGGACTACGAGCAGTACTTC. This sequence encodes CASSQSGDYEQYF. Complete variable domain (other parts from reference TRBV7-2 and TRBJ2-7): GAGVSQSPSNKVTEKGKDVELRCDPISGHTALYWYRQSLGQGLEFLIYFQGNSAPDKSGLPSDRFSAERTGGSVSTLTIQRTQQEDSAVYLCASSQSGDYEQYFGPGTRLTVT.

The chain is built from TRBV5-1 and TRBJ1-6; weak D call: TRBD1 (5 bases). Per the germline V gene, CDR1 is SGHRS and CDR2 is YFSETQ. The CDR3 spans 14 residues. Trimming removed 3 bases from V and 10 bases from J, with 14 bases in between. CDR3 sequence: CASSYGIEGSPLHF. CDR3 nucleotides: TGCGCCAGCAGCTATGGGATTGAGGGGTCACCCCTCCACTTT.

This chain uses TRBV5-1 with TRBJ2-7, with TRBD1 as a possible D gene (6 bases). V lost 2 bases and J 2 bases, leaving 14 bases between the germline ends. The CDR3 has 15 residues. Germline loops: CDR1 SGHRS, CDR2 YFSETQ. CDR3 amino acids: CASSFTIQGTYEQYF. The CDR3 nucleotides read TGCGCCAGCAGCTTTACGATACAGGGTACCTACGAGCAGTACTTC.

The chain has TRBV2 and TRBJ1-3; D gene unclear. Trimming removed 7 bases from V and 2 bases from J, with 9 bases in between. The CDR3 is made up of 13 amino acids. The germline V gene encodes CDR1 SNHLY and CDR2 FYNNEI. CDR3 DNA: TGTGCCAGCACCACTGACACTGGAAACACCATATATTTT. Encoded protein: CASTTDTGNTIYF.

The chain links TRBV19 to TRBJ1-1, with D uncertain. This CDR3 has 14 amino acids. Trimming shortened V by 3 bases and J by 4 bases, and 12 bases separated the two germline ends. CDR1 and CDR2 from the germline V gene are LNHDA and SQIVND (reference sequence). The CDR3 DNA reads TGTGCCAGTAGTATGTCGGGGTTGGCCACTGAAGCTTTCTTT. This gives the protein CASSMSGLATEAFF.

The chain uses TRBV7-9 and TRBJ2-5, with D uncertain. Germline lookup yields CDR1 SEHNR and CDR2 FQNEAQ (reference sequence). CDR3 length: 15 amino acids. V gave up 3 bases and J gave up 2 bases, with 13 bases separating them. The CDR3 DNA is TGTGCCAGCAGCTTGGATGGAGCTCAACAAGAGACCCAGTACTTC. Protein sequence: CASSLDGAQQETQYF.

The chain combines TRBV2 with TRBJ2-1; maybe TRBD2 (6 bases). V lost 4 bases to trimming and J lost 7 bases, with 11 bases between them. The germline gives CDR1 SNHLY, CDR2 FYNNEI. The CDR3 has 13 residues. CDR3 loop: CASSVRGMNEQFF. The CDR3 coding sequence is TGTGCCAGCAGTGTGCGGGGAATGAATGAGCAGTTCTTC.

The chain couples TRBV5-5 to TRBJ2-7, with a possible D match to TRBD2 (5 bases). V was trimmed by 3 bases and J by 3 bases, leaving 10 bases between them. The CDR3 consists of 13 residues. In germline, CDR1 is SGHKS, CDR2 YYEKEE (reference sequence). The CDR3 nucleotides are TGTGCCAGCAGCTCCGAGGGTTACTACGAGCAGTACGTC. Its translation: CASSSEGYYEQYV.

The rearrangement uses TRBV5-1 and TRBJ1-2; TRBD1 matches at 9 bases. Germline trimming cut 4 bases from V and 0 bases from J; bases unmatched to any gene: 4. The CDR3 is 15 residues long. The germline CDR1 and CDR2 sequences are SGHRS and YFSETQ. The CDR3: CASSPRQGANYGYTF. The CDR3 coding sequence is TGCGCCAGCAGCCCGCGACAGGGGGCTAACTATGGCTACACCTTC.

The chain has TRBV29-1 and TRBJ2-6, with D perhaps matching TRBD1 (5 bases). The CDR3 spans 17 residues. Germline assignment: CDR1 SQVTM and CDR2 ANQGSEA. V dropped 4 bases and J dropped 2 bases, with 18 bases sitting between them. The CDR3 protein is CSVVGLGAGPGANVLTF. The CDR3 nucleotides read TGCAGCGTTGTAGGGTTAGGGGCCGGCCCTGGGGCCAACGTCCTGACTTTC.

In DNA form, the CDR3 reads TGTGCCAGTAGTCCACAGCTGAACACCGGGGAGCTGTTTTTT. Translated: CASSPQLNTGELFF. The chain has TRBV19 and TRBJ2-2; D unresolved. This CDR3 region has 14 residues. The germline CDR1 and CDR2 sequences are LNHDA and SQIVND (reference sequence). Trimming shortened V by 5 bases and J by 1 base, and 8 bases separated the two germline ends.

The chain joins TRBV4-1 to TRBJ1-4, with D possibly being TRBD1 (5 bases). Germline V gives CDR1 MGHRA, CDR2 YSYEKL. This CDR3 region has 15 residues. V was clipped by 0 bases and J by 6 bases, with 11 bases between them. CDR3 region: CASSQDSWGYEKLFF. CDR3 sequence (DNA): TGCGCCAGCAGCCAAGACTCATGGGGGTATGAAAAACTGTTTTTT.

This chain joins TRBV7-9 and TRBJ1-6; D gene uncertain. The V end was cut by 0 bases, the J end by 0 bases, with 9 bases between. Germline V lookup: CDR1 SEHNR, CDR2 FQNEAQ (reference sequence). The CDR3 spans 17 residues. The CDR3 DNA follows: TGTGCCAGCAGCTTAGCAGGGCGCGGCTCCTATAATTCACCCCTCCACTTT. As protein: CASSLAGRGSYNSPLHF.

The chain links TRBV6-5 to TRBJ1-1, with D unresolved. Germline lookup yields CDR1 MNHEY and CDR2 SVGAGI. V was trimmed by 7 bases and J by 9 bases, leaving 18 bases between them. This CDR3 is built from 13 residues. CDR3 loop: CASTQSDPPKAFF. The CDR3, as DNA: TGTGCCAGCACCCAATCCGACCCGCCAAAAGCTTTCTTT.